This T cell receptor (beta chain) was identified in a study of cytotoxic CD8 clonotypes in ibrutinib-treated CLL. As for the study in general: The authors obtained response samples at a median of about 11 months of treatment, range 6 to 36.

In this sample, this clone turned up a few times. Repertoires were generated with immunoSEQ multiplex PCR, while TCRdb's copy carries only in-frame clones and drops some. Of some 46,000 clones listed, approximately 70% are singletons. This CDR3 spans 13 amino acids. Germline V gene sequence: CDR1 ENHRY, CDR2 SYGVKD. The germline V and J ends were trimmed by 4 bases and 6 bases, with 10 bases remaining between them. The sequence came from a human donor with chronic lymphocytic leukemia. Material: PBMCs, obtained after 12 months of ibrutinib treatment. This chain uses TRBV10-3 with TRBJ1-5, with no clear D. The CDR3 reads CAISGTNSQPQHF. The DNA for the CDR3 is TGTGCCATCAGTGGCACGAATAGTCAGCCCCAGCATTTT.